This entry is about one TCR beta chain. Some clones are missing from TCRdb's copy, which holds only in-frame ones; the method was immunoSEQ multiplex PCR. This sample carries about 2 million clones, about 95% of them seen once, and the ten largest clones take 1.2%. The entry originates in a study of shared clonotypes between healthy human individuals. Terminally differentiated effector memory CD45RA+ cells were excluded from the naive CD8 cells, which were CD45RO-negative and positively selected for CCR7. Losses at the gene ends were 7 bases for V and 4 bases for J; bases not matched to a gene: 9. The length of the CDR3 is 15 residues. In germline, CDR1 is GTSNPN, CDR2 SVGIG (reference sequence).

Sequenced input: naive CD8+ T cells sorted from blood. V and J are TRBV30 and TRBJ2-2, with 10 positions matching TRBD1. The TCR was taken from a man aged 18 to 29 in good health. Here the CDR3 DNA reads TGTGCCTATGATCCGAGGACAGGGGGCACCGGGGAGCTGTTTTTT. This gives the protein CAYDPRTGGTGELFF.